This entry features one T cell receptor (beta chain) sequence. The data are from a study of blood T cell repertoires in COVID-19. Study details: Sites across the United States, Italy and Spain contributed samples from acute and convalescent COVID-19.

Germline CDR1 is SGHRS and CDR2 is YFSETQ. Unmatched junction bases numbered 10, after V lost 4 bases and J lost 2 bases. The CDR3 spans 16 residues. Sequencing was performed with immunoSEQ multiplex PCR; in TCRdb, only in-frame clones are kept and a portion is missing. The data contain approximately 260,000 clones, more than 70% of them singletons. The V gene is TRBV5-1, the J gene TRBJ1-1; 8 positions match TRBD1. Sequences were obtained from peripheral blood. The clonotype originates from a woman between 35 and 50 years old who had recovered from COVID-19. The CDR3 loop is CASSSGDRRPNTEAFF. DNA for the CDR3: TGCGCCAGCAGCAGCGGGGACAGGCGACCCAACACTGAAGCTTTCTTT.